These 16 T cell receptor beta chains came from one sample sequenced in a study of cytotoxic CD8 clonotypes in ibrutinib-treated CLL. TCRdb's copy holds only in-frame clones and misses some; the assay was immunoSEQ multiplex PCR. This table holds around 310,000 clones, approximately 80% found once. Sequencing was performed on PBMCs, taken before ibrutinib treatment. Receptor source: a human donor with chronic lymphocytic leukemia.

The DNA of the CDR3 is TGTGCCAGTAGTACTTACAGGGGACCCAACAATGAGCAGTTCTTC. Amino acid sequence: CASSTYRGPNNEQFF. The chain employs TRBV19 and TRBJ2-1, with 7 bases matching TRBD1. This CDR3 has 15 residues. Losses at the gene ends were 4 bases for V and 5 bases for J; bases not matched to a gene: 8. Looked up from germline, CDR1 is LNHDA and CDR2 is SQIVND (reference sequence).

The V and J genes are TRBV27 and TRBJ2-2, with 8 bases aligning to TRBD2. The J segment lost 2 bases and the V segment lost 2 bases, leaving 1 base of the junction unmatched. Germline CDR1 and CDR2: MNHEY and SMNVEV (reference sequence). The CDR3 runs 15 residues. The CDR3 nucleotides are TGTGCCAGCAGTTTAATAGCGGGAAACACCGGGGAGCTGTTTTTT. Amino acids: CASSLIAGNTGELFF.

This clone appeared a single time. The chain is built from TRBV14 and TRBJ1-1, with D hard to call. The V and J ends lost 0 bases and 4 bases respectively, with 9 bases between them. The CDR3 covers 14 residues. CDR1 and CDR2 (germline): SGHDN, FVKESK. The DNA of the CDR3 is TGTGCCAGCAGCCAAGATCTATGGGCCACTGAAGCTTTCTTT. This encodes CASSQDLWATEAFF.

This rearrangement joins TRBV7-2 to TRBJ1-4, with D perhaps TRBD1 (6 bases). In germline, CDR1 is SGHTA, CDR2 FQGNSA. The V and J ends lost 5 bases and 0 bases respectively, with 13 bases between them. The CDR3 covers 16 residues. The CDR3 here is CASSPGQQATNEKLFF. In DNA form, the CDR3 reads TGTGCCAGCAGCCCGGGACAACAAGCAACTAATGAAAAACTGTTTTTT.

The chain has TRBV10-2 and TRBJ2-2; 7 bases fit TRBD2. Germline V gene lookup returns CDR1 WSHSY and CDR2 SAAADI. V was clipped by 6 bases and J by 2 bases; unmatched bases: 3. This CDR3 comprises 14 residues. Here the CDR3 reads CASRSSGNTGELFF. As DNA, the CDR3 is TGCGCCAGCAGATCTAGCGGCAACACCGGGGAGCTGTTTTTT.

This clone was picked up one time. The V gene is TRBV4-3, the J gene TRBJ2-7; TRBD2 matches 7 bases. V lost 2 bases to trimming and J lost 4 bases; unmatched junction nucleotides: 8. Per germline, CDR1 LGHNA and CDR2 YSLEER. The CDR3 has 15 amino acids. CDR3 residues: CASSQLTSEKYEQYF. As DNA, the CDR3 is TGCGCCAGCAGCCAACTAACTAGCGAGAAATACGAGCAGTACTTC.

V gene TRBV19 combines with J gene TRBJ2-7; D gene uncertain. The CDR3 length is 15 residues. V lost 5 bases and J lost 3, with 17 bases in between. Per the germline V gene, CDR1 is LNHDA and CDR2 is SQIVND (reference sequence). The CDR3 spells CASSRPWANGYEQYF. DNA for the CDR3: TGTGCCAGTAGTCGCCCTTGGGCAAACGGCTACGAGCAGTACTTC. The variable domain in full, with the rest retrieved from reference TRBV19 and TRBJ2-7, is DGGITQSPKYLFRKEGQNVTLSCEQNLNHDAMYWYRQDPGQGLRLIYYSQIVNDFQKGDIAEGYSVSREKKESFPLTVTSAQKNPTAFYLCASSRPWANGYEQYFGPGTRLTVT.

This sequence joins TRBV28 and TRBJ1-1; a weak D match, TRBD1 (5 bases). V shed 9 bases and J shed 3 bases, with 14 bases lying between them. The CDR3 contains 13 residues. CDR1 MDHEN and CDR2 SYDVKM come from the germline V gene. CDR3 bases: TGTGCCAGACAGGACCCTCCGGACACTGAAGCTTTCTTT. Translation: CARQDPPDTEAFF.

J is TRBJ2-2 and V is TRBV30; unclear D gene. Germline V lookup: CDR1 GTSNPN, CDR2 SVGIG (reference sequence). This CDR3 is built from 12 residues. V was shortened by 4 bases and J by 5 bases, with 8 bases between the two germline ends. The CDR3 protein is CAWNPATGELFF. The DNA of the CDR3 is TGTGCCTGGAACCCTGCTACCGGGGAGCTGTTTTTT.

The chain employs TRBV30 and TRBJ1-2; possibly TRBD1 for D (6 bases). V was clipped by 5 bases and J by 4 bases, with 14 bases between them. The CDR3 loop spans 13 amino acids. Germline assignment: CDR1 GTSNPN and CDR2 SVGIG (reference sequence). The CDR3 DNA is TGTGCCTGGGCGCAGGGGAGGGGCTATGGCTACACCTTC. Amino acids: CAWAQGRGYGYTF.

The chain uses TRBV19 and TRBJ2-5; possible D gene TRBD2, 6 bases. The germline gives CDR1 LNHDA, CDR2 SQIVND (reference sequence). This CDR3 is 15 amino acids long. V dropped 2 bases and J dropped 3 bases, with 13 bases sitting between them. The CDR3: CASSIFLAPKETQYF. CDR3 nucleotide sequence: TGTGCCAGTAGTATATTTCTAGCGCCTAAAGAGACCCAGTACTTC.

The chain has TRBV7-8 and TRBJ1-1, with TRBD1 matching over 10 bases. In germline, CDR1 is SGHVS, CDR2 FQNEAQ. Unmatched junction bases numbered 6, after V lost 1 base and J lost 4 bases. The CDR3 is made up of 16 amino acids. The CDR3 DNA is TGTGCCAGCAGCTTAGGACCGGGACAGGGGAGCACTGAAGCTTTCTTT. Encoded protein: CASSLGPGQGSTEAFF.

This CDR3 is CASSLSRENEQYF. CDR3 bases: TGTGCCAGCAGCTTATCCAGAGAGAACGAGCAGTACTTC. The chain recombines TRBV7-2 with TRBJ2-7; D unresolved. Germline-derived CDR1 and CDR2 are SGHTA and FQGNSA. V was cut by 2 bases and J by 5 bases, with 10 bases left in between. The CDR3 length is 13 residues.

This clone was detected a few times. The chain is built from TRBV10-3 and TRBJ2-1; 12 bases are shared with TRBD2. The CDR3 loop spans 15 amino acids. Germline V lookup: CDR1 ENHRY, CDR2 SYGVKD. Trimming took 6 bases from V and 6 from J; bases not matched to a gene: 6. The CDR3 nucleotides are TGTGCCATCAGCGGACTAGCGGGACTTACCAATGAGCAGTTCTTC. It codes for CAISGLAGLTNEQFF.

This chain links TRBV30 with TRBJ1-2, with D perhaps TRBD1 (5 bases). The CDR3 has 12 residues. CDR1 and CDR2 from the germline V gene are GTSNPN and SVGIG (reference sequence). The V gene lost 5 bases and the J gene lost 4 bases, with 11 bases spanning the gap. CDR3 in amino acids: CAWGTGAYGYTF. DNA for the CDR3: TGTGCCTGGGGAACTGGGGCCTATGGCTACACCTTC.

The V gene is TRBV27, the J gene TRBJ1-1, with D possibly being TRBD1 (5 bases). Trimming removed 0 bases from V and 0 bases from J, with 11 bases in between. CDR1 is MNHEY, CDR2 SMNVEV, per germline (reference sequence). The CDR3 runs 16 residues. The CDR3 protein is CASSLSGRIMNTEAFF. The CDR3 nucleotides read TGTGCCAGCAGTTTATCGGGACGAATTATGAACACTGAAGCTTTCTTT.